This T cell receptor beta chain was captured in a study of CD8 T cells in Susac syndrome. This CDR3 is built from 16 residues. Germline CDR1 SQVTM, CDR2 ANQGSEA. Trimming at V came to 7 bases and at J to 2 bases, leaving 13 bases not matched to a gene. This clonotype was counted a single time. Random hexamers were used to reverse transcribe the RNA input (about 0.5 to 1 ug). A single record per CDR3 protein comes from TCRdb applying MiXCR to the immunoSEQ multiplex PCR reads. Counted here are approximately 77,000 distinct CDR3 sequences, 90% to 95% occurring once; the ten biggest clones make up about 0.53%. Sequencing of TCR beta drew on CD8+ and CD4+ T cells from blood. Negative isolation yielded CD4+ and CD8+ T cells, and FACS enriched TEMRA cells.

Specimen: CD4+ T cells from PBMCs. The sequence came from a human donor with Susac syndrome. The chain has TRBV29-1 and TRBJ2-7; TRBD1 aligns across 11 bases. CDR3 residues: CSASGQGQGAAYEQYF. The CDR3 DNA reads TGCAGCGCTTCAGGCCAAGGACAGGGGGCCGCCTACGAGCAGTACTTC.